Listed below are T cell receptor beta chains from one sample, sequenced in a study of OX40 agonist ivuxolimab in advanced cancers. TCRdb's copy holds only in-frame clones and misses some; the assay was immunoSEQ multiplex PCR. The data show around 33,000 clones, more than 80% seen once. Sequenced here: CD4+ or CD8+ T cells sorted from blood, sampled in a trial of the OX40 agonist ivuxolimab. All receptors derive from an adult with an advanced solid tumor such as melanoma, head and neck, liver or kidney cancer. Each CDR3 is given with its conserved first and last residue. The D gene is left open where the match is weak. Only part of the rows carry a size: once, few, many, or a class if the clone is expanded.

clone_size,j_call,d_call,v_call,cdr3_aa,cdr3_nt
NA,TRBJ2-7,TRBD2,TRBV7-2,CASSLALVAGGTSGKHYEQYF,TGTGCCAGCAGCTTAGCGTTGGTGGCAGGGGGGACTAGCGGGAAACACTACGAGCAGTACTTC
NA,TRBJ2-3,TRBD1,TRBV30,CAWGSGTGTDTQYF,TGTGCCTGGGGATCCGGGACAGGGACAGATACGCAGTATTTT
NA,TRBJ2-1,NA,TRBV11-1,CASSSTIGEQFF,TGTGCCAGCAGCTCGACGATTGGTGAGCAGTTCTTC
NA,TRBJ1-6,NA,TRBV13,CASSKAGSAISPLHF,TGTGCCAGCAGCAAAGCTGGGTCAGCTATTTCACCCCTCCACTTT
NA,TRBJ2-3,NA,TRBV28,CASSRTTNTDTQYF,TGTGCCAGCAGTCGCACGACTAACACAGATACGCAGTATTTT
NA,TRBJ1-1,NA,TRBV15,CATSRGVMNTEAFF,TGTGCCACCAGCAGAGGAGTCATGAACACTGAAGCTTTCTTT
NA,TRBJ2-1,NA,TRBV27,CASSSGLYNEQFF,TGTGCCAGCAGTTCGGGCCTGTACAATGAGCAGTTCTTC
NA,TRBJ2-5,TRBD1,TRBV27,CASRQGMGETQYF,TGTGCCAGCAGACAGGGGATGGGTGAGACCCAGTACTTC
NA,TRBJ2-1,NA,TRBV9,CASGGSAGGSYNEQFF,TGTGCCAGCGGAGGGAGTGCAGGGGGATCCTACAATGAGCAGTTCTTC
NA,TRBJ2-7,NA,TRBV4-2,CASSQDHDYSGEQYF,TGTGCCAGCAGCCAAGATCATGACTACTCAGGCGAGCAGTACTTC
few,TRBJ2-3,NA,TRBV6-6,CASSYGQSTDTQYF,TGTGCCAGCAGTTACGGTCAGTCCACAGATACGCAGTATTTT
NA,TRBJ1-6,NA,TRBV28,CASSLLMYRDRKDSPLHF,TGTGCCAGCAGTTTATTGATGTATAGAGACAGGAAGGATTCACCCCTCCACTTT
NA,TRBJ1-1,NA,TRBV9,CASSVGTANTEAFF,TGTGCCAGCAGCGTAGGGACGGCGAACACTGAAGCTTTCTTT
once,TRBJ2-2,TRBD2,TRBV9,CASSPGLVWPGELFF,TGTGCCAGCAGCCCAGGACTAGTATGGCCCGGGGAGCTGTTTTTT
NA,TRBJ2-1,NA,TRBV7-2,CASSSGLTYNEQFF,TGTGCCAGCAGCTCAGGACTGACCTACAATGAGCAGTTCTTC
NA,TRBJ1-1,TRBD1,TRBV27,CASIPGQGFTEAFF,TGTGCCAGCATACCGGGACAGGGGTTCACTGAAGCTTTCTTT
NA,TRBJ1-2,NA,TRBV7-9,CASSRITDSRYIF,TGTGCCAGCAGCAGAATTACGGACAGTCGCTACATCTTC
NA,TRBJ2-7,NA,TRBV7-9,CASSLTVYEQYF,TGTGCCAGCAGCTTAACAGTCTACGAGCAGTACTTC
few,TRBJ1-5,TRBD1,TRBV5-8,CASTPATGTGDNQPQHF,TGTGCCAGCACTCCCGCTACCGGGACAGGGGACAATCAGCCCCAGCATTTT
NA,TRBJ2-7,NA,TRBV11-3,CASRGRTALYEQYF,TGTGCCAGCAGGGGACGGACAGCCCTCTACGAGCAGTACTTC
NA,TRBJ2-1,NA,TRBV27,CASSLSSYNEQFF,TGTGCCAGCAGTCTGAGCTCCTACAATGAGCAGTTCTTC
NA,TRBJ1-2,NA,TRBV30,CAWSFVGGLARYGYTF,TGTGCCTGGAGTTTTGTAGGCGGGTTAGCCCGATATGGCTACACCTTC
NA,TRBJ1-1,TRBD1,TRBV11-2,CASSSTTGTGNAEAFF,TGTGCCAGCAGCTCCACAACCGGGACAGGGAACGCTGAAGCTTTCTTT
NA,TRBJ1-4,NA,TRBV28,CASSWEEGGGNEKLFF,TGTGCCAGCAGTTGGGAGGAGGGGGGCGGGAATGAAAAACTGTTTTTT
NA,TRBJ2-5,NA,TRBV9,CASSPDGGLQETQYF,TGTGCCAGCAGCCCGGACGGGGGCCTCCAAGAGACCCAGTACTTC
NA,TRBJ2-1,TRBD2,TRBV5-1,CASGGLAGAGPYNEQFF,TGCGCCAGCGGGGGACTAGCGGGAGCCGGGCCCTACAATGAGCAGTTCTTC
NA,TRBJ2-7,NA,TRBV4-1,CASSHPGGGSSYEQYF,TGCGCCAGCAGCCACCCAGGGGGGGGGAGCTCCTACGAGCAGTACTTC
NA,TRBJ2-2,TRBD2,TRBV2,CASRWTSGSPNTGELFF,TGTGCCAGCAGGTGGACTAGCGGGAGCCCGAACACCGGGGAGCTGTTTTTT